This entry describes one TCR beta chain. The antigen remains undetermined. With a J-beta primer mix and a sample-barcoded 5' primer, a second PCR ran about 7 to 11 cycles. TCRdb re-called the 5' RACE reads with MiXCR, one entry per CDR3 protein. The sample holds about a million distinct CDR3 sequences, roughly 51% seen once. This sample stems from a study of blood T cells in healthy people across ages. This CDR3 region has 14 residues. Germline V CDR1 and CDR2: LNHDA, SQIVND (reference sequence). Between the trimmed V and J ends, which lost 3 bases and 3 bases, there was a span of 12 bases. Findings of the study overall: Estimated diversity across one million T cells was deemed an underestimate.

This sequence was found in a woman between 55 and 75 years old in good health. Specimen: blood. The rearrangement joins TRBV19 to TRBJ2-7; no firm D call. The CDR3 nucleotides read TGTGCCAGTAGTATTCAACGCGGCAGCTACGAGCAGTACTTC. It yields the protein CASSIQRGSYEQYF.